What follows describes a single TCR beta chain. The CDR3 carries no conserved terminal phenylalanine or tryptophan, so it likely arises from a read error. This entry is derived from a study of shared clonotypes between healthy human individuals. The assay was carried out at the deep level. Assay: immunoSEQ multiplex PCR; the TCRdb copy retains only in-frame clones and omits some. Counted here are roughly 500,000 clones, 70% to 80% occurring once; the ten biggest clones make up 12%. With 2 bases removed from V and 1 base from J, the gap between germline ends came to 13 bases. Per germline, CDR1 SGHRS and CDR2 YFSETQ. The CDR3 is made up of 15 amino acids.

This chain joins TRBV5-1 and TRBJ2-7; D tentatively reads TRBD1 or TRBD2 (6 bases each). This TCR derives from a woman in her thirties or forties in good health. Some clones in this sample may be carry-over from other donors' samples. Sequenced: PBMCs. The chain's CDR3 is CASSFVGGESYEQYL. Here the CDR3 DNA reads TGCGCCAGCAGCTTTGTCGGGGGCGAATCCTACGAGCAGTACCTC.